The 28 T cell receptor beta chains given below trace back to one sample, sequenced in a study of neurological immune-mediated disorders. TCRdb ran MiXCR on the 5' RACE reads and lists one entry per CDR3 protein. This table holds 55,000 or so distinct CDR3 sequences, 4% found once. Sequenced sample: CD4+ T cells from blood. The origin of the receptors is a middle-aged woman with multiple sclerosis.

This clonotype was seen repeatedly, ten times or more. The CDR3 DNA reads as TGTGCCAGCAGCCAAGTGGGAATAGCGGGGGGTCGAACCTACGAGCAGTACTTC. Translation gives CASSQVGIAGGRTYEQYF. The chain has TRBV4-2 and TRBJ2-7, with 10 bases fitting TRBD2. The ends lost 1 base at V and 2 bases at J; junction bases unmatched: 11. Germline loops: CDR1 LGHNA, CDR2 YNFKEQ. The CDR3 has 18 residues.

This clonotype was counted many times. This chain connects TRBV5-1 to TRBJ2-2; D ambiguous. This CDR3 spans 13 amino acids. V lost 2 bases, J lost 7 bases, and 9 bases lay in between. CDR1 is SGHRS, CDR2 YFSETQ, per germline. The CDR3 loop reads CASSLQLIGELFF. As DNA, the CDR3 is TGCGCCAGCAGCTTACAGCTGATCGGGGAGCTGTTTTTT.

This clonotype has at least ten counts. The V gene is TRBV3-1, the J gene TRBJ1-1; 8 nucleotides agree with TRBD1. The germline CDR1 and CDR2 sequences are LGHDT and YNNKEL (reference sequence). The V and J ends lost 4 bases and 5 bases, in that order; junction bases with no gene match: 6. The CDR3 runs to 14 residues. CDR3 coding DNA: TGTGCCAGCAGCCTGCGGACAGGGAGGACTGAAGCTTTCTTT. Its translation is CASSLRTGRTEAFF.

This clonotype was seen many times. The chain has TRBV29-1 and TRBJ2-3, with D tentatively TRBD2 (6 bases). CDR3 size: 11 residues. CDR1 and CDR2 from the germline V gene are SQVTM and ANQGSEA. V was pared by 7 bases and J by 5 bases, with 10 bases between. The CDR3 is CSAGGRDTQYF. CDR3 sequence (DNA): TGCAGCGCCGGGGGTAGAGATACGCAGTATTTT.

This clonotype was seen at least ten times. The chain is built from TRBV20-1 and TRBJ1-5, with D hard to call. In germline, CDR1 is DFQATT, CDR2 SNEGSKA (reference sequence). V was clipped by 6 bases and J by 5 bases, with 11 bases between them. CDR3 length: 12 residues. CDR3 coding DNA: TGCAGTGCCTCGATCGGGGATCAGCCCCAGCATTTT. Translated: CSASIGDQPQHF.

This clonotype was counted ten times or more. The chain has TRBV12-3 or TRBV12-4 and TRBJ2-1; weak D call: TRBD2 (5 bases). Trimming stripped 7 bases from V and 0 bases from J, with 16 bases between. The CDR3 runs to 16 residues. CDR3: CASTPGSPSSYNEQFF. The CDR3 nucleotides read TGTGCCAGCACCCCGGGGAGCCCCAGCTCCTACAATGAGCAGTTCTTC.

At least ten counts were recorded for this clonotype. The V gene is TRBV29-1, the J gene TRBJ2-1, with 7 bases that match TRBD1. With V trimmed by 4 bases and J by 4 bases, 4 bases remained unmatched. This CDR3 has 13 amino acids. Germline lookup yields CDR1 SQVTM and CDR2 ANQGSEA. The CDR3 DNA is TGCAGCGTTGCCCGGGACAGATACAATGAGCAGTTCTTC. Translation gives CSVARDRYNEQFF.

This clonotype has a count of ten or more. The rearrangement links TRBV20-1 to TRBJ2-5; a weak D match, TRBD1 (5 bases). The CDR3 has 13 amino acids. V was shortened by 7 bases and J by 6 bases, with 18 bases between the two germline ends. Germline lookup yields CDR1 DFQATT and CDR2 SNEGSKA (reference sequence). The CDR3 DNA follows: TGCAGTGTAGCCGCCCCCAGGGAAAAGACCCAGTACTTC. It is translated as CSVAAPREKTQYF.

The V call is TRBV9, the J call TRBJ1-1; possibly TRBD1 for D (5 bases). Per germline, CDR1 SGDLS and CDR2 YYNGEE. V shed 3 bases and J shed 5 bases, with 14 bases lying between them. CDR3 size: 14 residues. For the CDR3, the DNA is TGTGCCAGCAGCGCCGGGACCTCAGGGACTGAAGCTTTCTTT. It yields the protein CASSAGTSGTEAFF.

This clonotype has ten or more counts. The genes are TRBV11-2 and TRBJ1-5; perhaps TRBD1 as D (5 bases). The germline V gene encodes CDR1 SGHAT and CDR2 FQNNGV. This CDR3 has 15 residues. Trimming took off 2 bases at V and 4 bases at J, with 12 bases between the two ends. Written as DNA, the CDR3 is TGTGCCAGCAGCTTATTTGGGGCAGGGAATCAGCCCCAGCATTTT. It yields the protein CASSLFGAGNQPQHF. The complete variable domain, with remaining parts taken from reference TRBV11-2 and TRBJ1-5, reads EAGVAQSPRYKIIEKRQSVAFWCNPISGHATLYWYQQILGQGPKLLIQFQNNGVVDDSQLPKDRFSAERLKGVDSTLKIQPAKLEDSAVYLCASSLFGAGNQPQHFGDGTRLSIL.

This chain uses TRBV6-5 with TRBJ1-1; possible D gene TRBD1, 5 bases. The CDR3 spans 20 residues. Trimming removed 0 bases from V and 4 bases from J, with 27 bases in between. The germline V gene has CDR1 MNHEY and CDR2 SVGAGI. The CDR3 reads CASSYSPAFSWGYGGTEAFF. CDR3 bases: TGTGCCAGCAGTTACTCTCCGGCTTTTAGTTGGGGGTACGGGGGCACTGAAGCTTTCTTT.

This clonotype showed up many times. The chain combines TRBV5-8 with TRBJ1-1; possible D gene TRBD1, 6 bases. This CDR3 comprises 17 residues. CDR1 is SGHTS and CDR2 is YDEGEE in the germline V gene. V lost 3 bases, J lost 4 bases, and 22 bases lay in between. The CDR3 sequence: CASSWGLMGGSGTEAFF. In DNA form, the CDR3 reads TGTGCCAGCAGCTGGGGCCTAATGGGGGGCTCGGGCACTGAAGCTTTCTTT.

The table lists this clonotype with many counts. V is TRBV6-1 and J is TRBJ2-7; 7 bases line up with TRBD1. This CDR3 has 15 residues. Per germline, CDR1 MNHNS and CDR2 SASEGT. V lost 5 bases and J lost 2; bases outside the gene matches: 9. CDR3 coding DNA: TGTGCCAGCAGTATAAGTTGGACAGGAACCTACGAGCAGTACTTC. Translation gives CASSISWTGTYEQYF.

The table lists this clonotype with many counts. The rearrangement links TRBV5-1 to TRBJ2-2; 12 bases agree with TRBD1. The CDR3 covers 19 residues. Germline lookup yields CDR1 SGHRS and CDR2 YFSETQ. V lost 1 base to trimming and J lost 1 base; unmatched junction nucleotides: 8. CDR3 bases: TGCGCCAGCAGCTTGTTGAGGGGACAGGGGGCCGTGAACACCGGGGAGCTGTTTTTT. Protein: CASSLLRGQGAVNTGELFF.

This clonotype was observed many times. The V gene is TRBV5-5, the J gene TRBJ2-5; no clear D. The CDR3 is 14 residues long. V lost 4 bases, J lost 2 bases, and 12 bases lay in between. Germline CDR1 SGHKS, CDR2 YYEKEE (reference sequence). CDR3 residues: CASSPLGPQETQYF. Written as DNA, the CDR3 is TGTGCCAGCAGCCCCCTTGGGCCACAAGAGACCCAGTACTTC.

There are many counts of this clonotype. The J gene is TRBJ2-7, the V gene TRBV11-2, with D unclear. Per the germline V gene, CDR1 is SGHAT and CDR2 is FQNNGV. Trimming took off 8 bases at V and 0 bases at J, with 8 bases between the two ends. This CDR3 region has 12 residues. The CDR3 coding sequence is TGTGCCAGCGCCTCGGGCTCCTACGAGCAGTACTTC. Translating gives CASASGSYEQYF.

Relative to its sample, this clonotype is medium-sized (0.01 to 0.1%). CDR3 DNA sequence: TGCAGCGTTCGGACAGCAGATACGCAGTATTTT. Translated, it gives CSVRTADTQYF. The chain links TRBV29-1 to TRBJ2-3; D might be TRBD1 (6 bases). The germline V and J ends were trimmed by 5 bases and 4 bases, with 7 bases remaining between them. Germline V gives CDR1 SQVTM, CDR2 ANQGSEA. This CDR3 is built from 11 residues.

In its sample, this clonotype was seen many times. The chain couples TRBV14 to TRBJ1-6; TRBD1 is a possible D gene (6 bases). V lost 0 bases to trimming and J lost 2 bases, with 8 bases between them. Germline assignment: CDR1 SGHDN and CDR2 FVKESK. The CDR3 runs to 16 residues. DNA of the CDR3: TGTGCCAGCAGCCAAGAGTACAGGGCCTATAATTCACCCCTCCACTTT. It yields the protein CASSQEYRAYNSPLHF.

Details on this clonotype: A much larger clone lies a single base off, so this may be a read error. This chain joins TRBV28 and TRBJ1-2, with D possibly matching TRBD1 (5 bases). CDR1 is MDHEN and CDR2 is SYDVKM in the germline V gene. There are 14 residues in the CDR3. Trimming took 6 bases from V and 7 from J, leaving 18 bases between them. The CDR3 spells CASRTTRGDGGYTF. As DNA, the CDR3 is TGTGCCAGCAGAACGACAAGGGGCGACGGTGGCTACACCTTC.

This clonotype was seen repeatedly, ten times or more. The chain recombines TRBV4-1 with TRBJ2-5, with 10 bases lining up with TRBD2. Looked up from germline, CDR1 is MGHRA and CDR2 is YSYEKL. The CDR3 totals 14 residues. The trim removed 6 bases at V and 5 bases at J, leaving 6 bases unmatched. The CDR3 sequence is CASRFSGGRETQYF. The CDR3 coding sequence is TGCGCCAGCAGATTTAGCGGGGGGAGGGAGACCCAGTACTTC.

This clonotype was seen repeatedly, ten times or more. The CDR3 here is CARPGVRTQYF. For the CDR3, the DNA is TGTGCCAGACCCGGAGTCCGGACCCAGTACTTC. The chain links TRBV6-4 to TRBJ2-5; D is ambiguous. Germline CDR1 reads MRHNA; CDR2 reads SNTAGT. Between the trimmed V and J ends, which lost 9 bases and 7 bases, there was a span of 12 bases. The CDR3 length is 11 residues.

This clonotype has at least ten counts. The chain recombines TRBV5-1 with TRBJ2-1, with TRBD2 identical over 9 bases. V shed 0 bases, J shed 6 bases, and the junction held 7 bases outside the gene matches. The germline V gene has CDR1 SGHRS and CDR2 YFSETQ. This CDR3 comprises 16 residues. The CDR3 bases are TGCGCCAGCAGCTTGGGCGGCGGGGGGGCTCTCAATGAGCAGTTCTTC. Protein sequence: CASSLGGGGALNEQFF. The whole variable domain, filled in from reference TRBV5-1 and TRBJ2-1, reads KAGVTQTPRYLIKTRGQQVTLSCSPISGHRSVSWYQQTPGQGLQFLFEYFSETQRNKGNFPGRFSGRQFSNSRSEMNVSTLELGDSALYLCASSLGGGGALNEQFFGPGTRLTVL.

This clonotype was observed many times. The rearrangement uses TRBV5-1 and TRBJ1-2; D gene ambiguous. The CDR3 has 13 amino acids. Per the germline V gene, CDR1 is SGHRS and CDR2 is YFSETQ. The V end lost 1 base, the J end lost 8 bases, and 12 bases lay between the germline ends. This chain's CDR3 is CASSLSPGGGYTF. The CDR3 bases are TGCGCCAGCAGCTTGAGCCCCGGAGGCGGCTACACCTTC.

This clonotype was counted ten times or more. The V and J genes are TRBV7-3 and TRBJ1-1; D possibly corresponds to TRBD1 (5 bases). V shed 3 bases and J shed 5 bases, with 13 bases lying between them. Germline assignment: CDR1 SGHTA and CDR2 FQGTGA. This CDR3 spans 14 amino acids. CDR3 sequence reads: CASSLAGPGTEAFF. The CDR3 bases are TGTGCCAGCAGCTTGGCAGGGCCTGGAACTGAAGCTTTCTTT.

This clonotype was detected ten times or more. The chain recombines TRBV5-1 with TRBJ1-3; 7 bases match TRBD1. Trimming removed 7 bases from V and 0 bases from J; junction bases left unmatched: 7. The CDR3 spans 15 residues. CDR1 and CDR2 from the germline V gene are SGHRS and YFSETQ. The CDR3 DNA reads TGCGCCAGCGCCTCGACAGGGAACTCTGGAAACACCATATATTTT. This translates into CASASTGNSGNTIYF. The variable domain in full, completed from reference TRBV5-1 and TRBJ1-3, reads KAGVTQTPRYLIKTRGQQVTLSCSPISGHRSVSWYQQTPGQGLQFLFEYFSETQRNKGNFPGRFSGRQFSNSRSEMNVSTLELGDSALYLCASASTGNSGNTIYFGEGSWLTVV.

This clonotype came up many times. V gene TRBV20-1 combines with J gene TRBJ1-1, with a possible D match to TRBD1 (6 bases). The CDR3 is made up of 11 amino acids. In germline, CDR1 is DFQATT, CDR2 SNEGSKA (reference sequence). CDR3 sequence: CRPKGGTEAFF. Here the CDR3 DNA reads TGCAGGCCTAAAGGGGGGACTGAAGCTTTCTTT.

By sample fraction, this clonotype is medium-sized. The genes are TRBV7-2 and TRBJ1-4; D is unclear. The CDR3 has 13 amino acids. V shed 5 bases and J shed 7 bases, with 11 bases lying between them. Germline CDR1 SGHTA, CDR2 FQGNSA. The CDR3 spells CASSPGDPEKLFF. In DNA form, the CDR3 reads TGTGCCAGCAGCCCCGGAGACCCTGAAAAACTGTTTTTT.

In this sample, this clonotype turned up many times. V usage is TRBV12-3 or TRBV12-4 and J usage is TRBJ2-2; 7 bases fit TRBD1. The CDR3 has 14 amino acids. J gave up 2 bases and V 7 bases, and 4 bases lay outside the gene matches. CDR3: CASTRDRNTGELFF. As DNA, the CDR3 is TGTGCCAGCACCCGGGACAGAAACACCGGGGAGCTGTTTTTT.